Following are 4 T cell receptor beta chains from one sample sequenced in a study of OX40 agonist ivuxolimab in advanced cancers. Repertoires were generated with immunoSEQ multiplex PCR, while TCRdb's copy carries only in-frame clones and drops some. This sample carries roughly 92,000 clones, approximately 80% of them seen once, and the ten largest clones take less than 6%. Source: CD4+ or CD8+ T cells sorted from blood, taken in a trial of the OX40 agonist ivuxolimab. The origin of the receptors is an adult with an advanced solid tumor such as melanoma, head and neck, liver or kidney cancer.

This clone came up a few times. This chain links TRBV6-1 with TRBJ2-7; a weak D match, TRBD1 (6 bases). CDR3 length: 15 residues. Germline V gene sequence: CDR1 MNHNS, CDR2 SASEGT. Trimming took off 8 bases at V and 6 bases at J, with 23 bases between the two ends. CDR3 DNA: TGTGCCAGCCCTACAACGGCAGGGGATTCGGCCGAGCAGTACTTC. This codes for CASPTTAGDSAEQYF.

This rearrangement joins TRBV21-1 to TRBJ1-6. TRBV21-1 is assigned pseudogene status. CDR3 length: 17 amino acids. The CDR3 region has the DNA TGTGCCAGCAGCAAAGCGCGGGGACCACGGAATAATTCACCCCTCCACTTT. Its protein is CASSKARGPRNNSPLHF.

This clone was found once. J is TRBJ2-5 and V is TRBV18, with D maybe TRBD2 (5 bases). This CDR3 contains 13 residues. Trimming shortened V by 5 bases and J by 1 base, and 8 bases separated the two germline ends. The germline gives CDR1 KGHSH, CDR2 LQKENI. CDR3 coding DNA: TGTGCCAGCTCAGCGGGTAGCCAAGAGACCCAGTACTTC. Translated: CASSAGSQETQYF.

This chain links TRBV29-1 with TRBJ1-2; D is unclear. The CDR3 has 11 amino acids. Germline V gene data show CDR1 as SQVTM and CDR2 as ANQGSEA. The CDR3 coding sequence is TGCAGTGCCGACACGATCTATGGCTACACCTTC. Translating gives CSADTIYGYTF.